This T cell receptor (beta chain) stems from a study of T cell responses to AZD1222 COVID-19 vaccine. The data were produced by immunoSEQ multiplex PCR, yet TCRdb's version contains in-frame clones alone and is incomplete. Among about 190,000 clones listed, around 92% were seen once. Turning to this clone: The antigen is undetermined.

Whole-study findings and limits: Of spike-specific TCRs, nearly half reportedly target regions left unmutated in variants. Elevations in Spike-specific TCR breadth and depth followed administration of two AZD1222 doses. Baseline seropositivity occurred in only a handful of AZD1222 recipients.

The sample was peripheral blood, taken on day 0 of AZD1222 vaccination. The receptor comes from an adult in good health.

CDR3 in amino acids: CSAGVTEAFF. CDR3 nucleotide sequence: TGCAGCGCAGGGGTAACTGAAGCTTTCTTT. This rearrangement joins TRBV29-1 to TRBJ1-1; possible D gene TRBD1, 6 bases. Trimming took 7 bases from V and 5 from J, leaving 8 bases between them. The CDR3 length is 10 residues. Germline CDR1 reads SQVTM; CDR2 reads ANQGSEA.